The 30 T cell receptor beta chains listed next were all sequenced from one sample in a study of T-cell memory formation after mild COVID-19. TCRdb fed the 5' RACE reads into MiXCR, producing one record per CDR3 protein. The sample includes under 300,000 distinct CDR3 sequences, less than 9.5% seen only once; the top ten take about 20%. Material for sequencing was PBMCs or a T cell subset sorted from them (not recorded which). Receptors were obtained from a man younger than 35 who had mild COVID-19 (a few samples of this study predate the infection). Cell type and time point are not known.

This clonotype was counted ten times or more. This chain joins TRBV19 and TRBJ1-4; the D is unclear. CDR3 length equals 15 residues. Trimming left V 8 bases short and J 1 base short, with 14 bases between. CDR1 and CDR2 from the germline V gene are LNHDA and SQIVND (reference sequence). The CDR3 region is CASPSSEGTNEKLFF. The CDR3 DNA reads TGTGCCAGTCCCTCGTCGGAGGGAACTAATGAAAAACTGTTTTTT.

This clonotype was observed a handful of times. The rearrangement joins TRBV28 to TRBJ2-7; a weak D match, TRBD1 (6 bases). This CDR3 comprises 19 residues. The ends were cut back, 3 bases at V and 2 bases at J, with 26 bases in the middle. Germline values: CDR1 MDHEN, CDR2 SYDVKM. The CDR3 sequence: CASSLNTLARGHLPYEQYV. The DNA of the CDR3 is TGTGCCAGCAGTTTGAACACGCTGGCCCGGGGACACCTTCCCTACGAGCAGTACGTC.

This clonotype was seen at least ten times. The chain joins TRBV4-1 to TRBJ2-3, with 7 nucleotides matching TRBD1. Germline V lookup: CDR1 MGHRA, CDR2 YSYEKL. The length of the CDR3 is 15 residues. V trimming: 5 bases; J trimming: 0 bases; junction bases outside the gene matches: 5. CDR3 nucleotides: TGCGCCAGCAGCATGTACAGGGGTAGCACAGATACGCAGTATTTT. Protein sequence: CASSMYRGSTDTQYF.

This chain uses TRBV4-3 with TRBJ1-2, with 8 bases matching TRBD1. The CDR3 covers 15 residues. Germline-derived CDR1 and CDR2 are LGHNA and YSLEER. V was pared by 3 bases and J by 5 bases, with 8 bases of the junction left unmatched. The CDR3, as DNA: TGCGCCAGCAGCCAGGACAGGGTCCTAATATATGGCTACACCTTC. This translates into CASSQDRVLIYGYTF.

The rearrangement joins TRBV6-2 or TRBV6-3 to TRBJ2-7; 8 nucleotides agree with TRBD1. Germline V gives CDR1 MNHEY, CDR2 SVGEGT. The CDR3 runs 15 residues. The CDR3: CVSSYSVTGVHEQYV. CDR3 nucleotide sequence: TGTGTCAGCAGTTACTCGGTGACAGGGGTCCACGAGCAGTACGTC.

The chain recombines TRBV7-9 with TRBJ2-1, with D tentatively TRBD1 (5 bases). V was shortened by 2 bases and J by 6 bases, with 20 bases between the two germline ends. Looked up from germline, CDR1 is SEHNR and CDR2 is FQNEAQ (reference sequence). This CDR3 is 17 amino acids long. CDR3 region: CASSLIPLSGQFNEQFF. In nucleotides, the CDR3 is TGTGCCAGCAGCTTAATTCCCCTCTCAGGGCAGTTCAATGAGCAGTTCTTC.

This clonotype was detected a few times. The genes are TRBV20-1 and TRBJ2-1; D ambiguous. The CDR3 loop spans 11 amino acids. The V and J ends lost 7 bases and 10 bases respectively, with 14 bases between them. CDR1 and CDR2 (germline): DFQATT, SNEGSKA (reference sequence). CDR3 sequence (DNA): TGCAGTGAGAGGAGCTTCCGCGAGCAGTTCTTC. Protein sequence: CSERSFREQFF.

The chain is built from TRBV7-3 and TRBJ1-1; D not resolved. CDR1 is SGHTA, CDR2 FQGTGA, per germline. The CDR3 loop spans 13 amino acids. V was clipped by 5 bases and J by 4 bases, with 11 bases between them. The CDR3 DNA reads as TGTGCCAGCAGCAAAGGATTGGGCACTGAAGCTTTCTTT. This gives the protein CASSKGLGTEAFF.

This clonotype was counted between two and nine times. The V gene is TRBV29-1, the J gene TRBJ2-2; no clear D gene. CDR3 size: 14 residues. V was cut by 4 bases and J by 2 bases, with 11 bases left in between. Germline V gives CDR1 SQVTM, CDR2 ANQGSEA. The CDR3 reads CSVGSSSNTGELFF. CDR3 in DNA: TGCAGCGTTGGGAGCTCTTCAAACACCGGGGAGCTGTTTTTT.

The rearrangement links TRBV13 to TRBJ1-1; D remains unclear. The ends were cut back, 6 bases at V and 5 bases at J, with 7 bases in the middle. The CDR3 contains 11 residues. CDR1 PRHDT and CDR2 FYEKMQ come from the germline V gene (reference sequence). CDR3 coding DNA: TGTGCCAGCAGGGGCGGGACTGAAGCTTTCTTT. Its translation is CASRGGTEAFF.

This clonotype was counted at least ten times. V usage is TRBV20-1 and J usage is TRBJ2-1; the match to TRBD1 covers 7 bases. Germline loops: CDR1 DFQATT, CDR2 SNEGSKA (reference sequence). V dropped 4 bases and J dropped 6; count of bases not matched to a gene: 21. CDR3 length: 18 residues. The CDR3 spells CSATWDSVFHRRLNEQFF. CDR3 DNA sequence: TGCAGTGCTACCTGGGACAGTGTGTTTCACCGGCGGCTCAATGAGCAGTTCTTC.

This chain connects TRBV4-1 to TRBJ2-7; unclear D gene. Germline V CDR1 and CDR2: MGHRA, YSYEKL. Trimming shortened V by 5 bases and J by 3 bases, and 17 bases separated the two germline ends. The CDR3 runs 15 residues. The CDR3 loop is CASSKLPYLDYEQYF. In DNA, the CDR3 is TGCGCCAGCAGCAAACTCCCCTACCTCGACTACGAGCAGTACTTC.

The chain combines TRBV7-2 with TRBJ2-3, with a weak D call TRBD2 (5 bases). The CDR3 runs to 14 residues. V gave up 1 base and J gave up 2 bases, with 7 bases separating them. CDR1 is SGHTA and CDR2 is FQGNSA in the germline V gene. CDR3 residues: CASSLVSATDTQYF. Here the CDR3 DNA reads TGTGCCAGCAGCTTAGTTAGCGCCACAGATACGCAGTATTTT. The full variable domain, in which reference TRBV7-2 and TRBJ2-3 provide the parts outside the CDR3, is GAGVSQSPSNKVTEKGKDVELRCDPISGHTALYWYRQSLGQGLEFLIYFQGNSAPDKSGLPSDRFSAERTGGSVSTLTIQRTQQEDSAVYLCASSLVSATDTQYFGPGTRLTVL.

The rearrangement links TRBV7-6 to TRBJ2-7, with TRBD1 matching over 7 bases. The germline gives CDR1 SGHVS, CDR2 FNYEAQ. J was trimmed by 3 bases and V by 0 bases; bases with no gene match: 5. This CDR3 comprises 15 residues. The CDR3 DNA sequence: TGTGCCAGCAGCTTAGCGGCAGGGGGTCGCTACGAGCAGTACTTC. Amino acids: CASSLAAGGRYEQYF.

This clonotype was counted a few times. The chain has TRBV5-5 and TRBJ2-1; 9 bases are a match to TRBD1. CDR3 length: 16 residues. Germline V lookup: CDR1 SGHKS, CDR2 YYEKEE (reference sequence). V gave up 6 bases and J gave up 4 bases; unmatched junction bases: 11. The CDR3 spells CASMGGQGLSYNEQFF. The CDR3 DNA follows: TGTGCCAGCATGGGGGGACAGGGCCTTTCTTACAATGAGCAGTTCTTC. The complete variable domain, with remaining parts taken from reference TRBV5-5 and TRBJ2-1, reads DAGVTQSPTHLIKTRGQQVTLRCSPISGHKSVSWYQQVLGQGPQFIFQYYEKEERGRGNFPDRFSARQFPNYSSELNVNALLLGDSALYLCASMGGQGLSYNEQFFGPGTRLTVL.

The chain recombines TRBV7-6 with TRBJ2-1, with D unclear. V lost 0 bases, J lost 9 bases, and 9 bases lay in between. CDR3 size: 13 residues. Germline CDR1 SGHVS, CDR2 FNYEAQ. CDR3 sequence: CASSLAHGAEQFF. CDR3 nucleotide sequence: TGTGCCAGCAGCTTAGCGCACGGTGCTGAGCAGTTCTTC. Based on the CDR3 plus reference TRBV7-6 and TRBJ2-1, the full variable domain is GAGVSQSPRYKVTKRGQDVALRCDPISGHVSLYWYRQALGQGPEFLTYFNYEAQQDKSGLPNDRFSAERPEGSISTLTIQRTEQRDSAMYRCASSLAHGAEQFFGPGTRLTVL.

V usage is TRBV27 and J usage is TRBJ1-6; D perhaps matches TRBD1 (6 bases). The ends were cut back, 2 bases at V and 10 bases at J, with 12 bases in the middle. The CDR3 is made up of 14 amino acids. In germline, CDR1 is MNHEY, CDR2 SMNVEV (reference sequence). The CDR3 nucleotides read TGTGCCAGCAGTTTAGGGGGCAGAACATCACCCCTCCACTTT. Protein: CASSLGGRTSPLHF.

This clonotype was counted only a few times. The gene calls are TRBV20-1 and TRBJ2-3; 8 bases match TRBD1. V dropped 0 bases and J dropped 4; count of bases not matched to a gene: 9. This CDR3 contains 16 residues. Germline V gene data show CDR1 as DFQATT and CDR2 as SNEGSKA (reference sequence). The chain's CDR3 is CSARDPRTGLADTQYF. DNA for the CDR3: TGCAGTGCTAGAGACCCCCGGACAGGGTTGGCAGATACGCAGTATTTT.

The V gene is TRBV4-3, the J gene TRBJ2-7; D unclear. The V and J ends lost 0 bases and 2 bases respectively, with 5 bases between them. The CDR3 totals 13 residues. The germline CDR1 and CDR2 sequences are LGHNA and YSLEER. The CDR3 here is CASSQDVAYEQYF. DNA of the CDR3: TGCGCCAGCAGCCAAGACGTCGCCTACGAGCAGTACTTC.

This clonotype was recorded a few times. The genes are TRBV11-2 and TRBJ2-1; 8 nucleotides agree with TRBD1. The germline CDR1 and CDR2 sequences are SGHAT and FQNNGV. CDR3 size: 13 residues. The junction had 6 bases not matched to a gene; V was cut back by 5 bases and J by 9 bases. The CDR3 DNA sequence: TGTGCCAGCAGCCACCGACAGGGGTTTGAGCAGTTCTTC. Translating it yields CASSHRQGFEQFF.

This clonotype was seen more than once but under ten times. V and J are TRBV4-3 and TRBJ2-7, with D unclear. With 4 bases removed from V and 4 bases from J, the gap between germline ends came to 20 bases. Germline V CDR1 and CDR2: LGHNA, YSLEER. The CDR3 length is 16 residues. CDR3: CASSPLSTVSVYEQYF. In DNA, the CDR3 is TGCGCCAGCAGCCCCCTATCCACGGTATCCGTTTACGAGCAGTACTTC.

This clonotype has a handful of counts. The chain joins TRBV10-3 to TRBJ2-3, with 7 positions matching TRBD1. Germline loops: CDR1 ENHRY, CDR2 SYGVKD. The CDR3 is made up of 13 amino acids. V lost 3 bases and J lost 7; bases outside the gene matches: 4. DNA for the CDR3: TGTGCCATCAGTGAACAGGGGCCGTATACGCAGTATTTT. Translation gives CAISEQGPYTQYF.

This clonotype has a handful of counts. The chain couples TRBV12-3 or TRBV12-4 to TRBJ2-3, with 8 positions matching TRBD2. J lost 0 bases, V lost 8 bases, and 7 bases had no gene match. This CDR3 spans 15 amino acids. DNA for the CDR3: TGTGCCAGCTCGAGACTAGCGCGGAGCACAGATACGCAGTATTTT. This translates into CASSRLARSTDTQYF.

This clonotype was seen more than once but under ten times. This chain uses TRBV7-2 with TRBJ2-1; 9 positions match TRBD2. Germline CDR1 reads SGHTA; CDR2 reads FQGNSA. The trim removed 5 bases at V and 0 bases at J, leaving 14 bases unmatched. CDR3 length: 19 residues. The CDR3 is CASSRGLAGTISSYNEQFF. The DNA of the CDR3 is TGTGCCAGCAGCAGAGGCCTAGCGGGAACTATTAGCTCCTACAATGAGCAGTTCTTC.

This clonotype was seen a few times. This chain joins TRBV5-5 and TRBJ1-3, with no clear D. The CDR3 sequence is 15 residues long. CDR1 and CDR2 (germline): SGHKS, YYEKEE (reference sequence). Trimming left V 4 bases short and J 2 bases short, with 13 bases between. CDR3 nucleotide sequence: TGTGCCAGCAGCCTCCAAGGCGGGGCTGGAAACACCATATATTTT. Translation: CASSLQGGAGNTIYF. Complete variable domain (other parts from reference TRBV5-5 and TRBJ1-3): DAGVTQSPTHLIKTRGQQVTLRCSPISGHKSVSWYQQVLGQGPQFIFQYYEKEERGRGNFPDRFSARQFPNYSSELNVNALLLGDSALYLCASSLQGGAGNTIYFGEGSWLTVV.

The chain recombines TRBV28 with TRBJ2-5, with no clear D. V was cut by 3 bases and J by 2 bases, with 22 bases left in between. Germline CDR1 is MDHEN and CDR2 is SYDVKM. The CDR3 covers 18 residues. The CDR3 DNA reads TGTGCCAGCAGTTTCGGTCTAAGAGAACGACGCGATCAAGAGACCCAGTACTTC. It encodes CASSFGLRERRDQETQYF.

This clonotype was seen more than once but under ten times. This sequence joins TRBV6-6 and TRBJ1-2; no definite D call. Between the trimmed V and J ends, which lost 0 bases and 5 bases, there was a span of 10 bases. The CDR3 extends over 14 amino acids. CDR1 is MNHNY and CDR2 is SVGAGI in the germline V gene (reference sequence). The CDR3 loop is CASSYSIWDYGYTF. The CDR3 DNA follows: TGTGCCAGCAGTTACTCGATATGGGATTATGGCTACACCTTC.

V usage is TRBV9 and J usage is TRBJ1-2; no reliable D call. The CDR3 length is 13 residues. Germline CDR1 SGDLS, CDR2 YYNGEE. V was cut by 3 bases and J by 3 bases, with 9 bases left in between. The CDR3 sequence is CASSAGGHYGYTF. CDR3 sequence (DNA): TGTGCCAGCAGCGCGGGTGGGCACTATGGCTACACCTTC.

This clonotype was picked up a small number of times. This CDR3 reads CASSTMDPKQAFF. The CDR3 DNA reads as TGCGCCAGCAGCACTATGGACCCGAAACAAGCTTTCTTT. The V gene is TRBV5-1, the J gene TRBJ1-1; D is uncertain. The germline V gene encodes CDR1 SGHRS and CDR2 YFSETQ. The CDR3 loop spans 13 amino acids. V dropped 4 bases and J dropped 9 bases, with 16 bases sitting between them.

This clonotype was observed a handful of times. The chain couples TRBV7-9 to TRBJ1-1; the D gene is possibly TRBD1 (6 bases). V dropped 4 bases and J dropped 5 bases, with 11 bases sitting between them. Germline loops: CDR1 SEHNR, CDR2 FQNEAQ (reference sequence). The length of the CDR3 is 13 residues. This CDR3 reads CASSWLGGTEAFF. In DNA, the CDR3 is TGTGCCAGCAGCTGGTTAGGGGGGACTGAAGCTTTCTTT.